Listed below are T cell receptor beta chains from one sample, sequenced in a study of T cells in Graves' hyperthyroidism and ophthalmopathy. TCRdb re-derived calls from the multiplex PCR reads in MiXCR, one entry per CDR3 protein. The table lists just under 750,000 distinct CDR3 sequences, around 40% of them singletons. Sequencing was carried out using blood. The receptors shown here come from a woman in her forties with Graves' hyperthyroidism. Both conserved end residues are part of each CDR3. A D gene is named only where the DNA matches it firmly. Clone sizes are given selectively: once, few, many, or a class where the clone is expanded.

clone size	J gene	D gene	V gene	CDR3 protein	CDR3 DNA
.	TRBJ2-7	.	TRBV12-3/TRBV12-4	CASSYSNSGYEQYF	TGTGCCAGCAGTTACTCGAATAGCGGCTACGAGCAGTACTTC
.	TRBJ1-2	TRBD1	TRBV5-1	CASSFFRGRSDGYTF	TGCGCCAGCAGCTTTTTTAGGGGGCGAAGTGATGGCTACACCTTC
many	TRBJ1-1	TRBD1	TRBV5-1	CASSLGTGIGAFF	TGCGCCAGCAGCTTGGGGACAGGGATTGGAGCTTTCTTT
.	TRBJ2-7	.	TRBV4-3	CASSQDPTRLTPVEQYF	TGCGCCAGCAGCCAAGATCCCACGCGTTTGACACCGGTCGAGCAGTACTTC
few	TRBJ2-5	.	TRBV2	CASSEGGGAQQETQYF	TGTGCCAGCAGTGAAGGGGGGGGGGCGCAACAAGAGACCCAGTACTTC
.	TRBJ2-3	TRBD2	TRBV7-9	CASSFRLADTDTQYF	TGTGCCAGCAGCTTTAGACTAGCGGACACAGATACGCAGTATTTT
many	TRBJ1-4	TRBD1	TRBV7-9	CASSSGTGSNEKLFF	TGTGCCAGCAGCTCCGGGACAGGATCTAATGAAAAACTGTTTTTT
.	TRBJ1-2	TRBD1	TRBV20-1	CSARQTGINYGYTF	TGCAGTGCTAGGCAGACAGGGATTAACTATGGCTACACCTTC
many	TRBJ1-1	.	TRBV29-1	CSVYLLRISATEAFF	TGCAGCGTTTATTTGTTGAGGATATCAGCCACTGAAGCTTTCTTT
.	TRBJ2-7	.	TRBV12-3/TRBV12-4	CASRHTTYEQYF	TGTGCCAGCAGACACACGACCTACGAGCAGTACTTC
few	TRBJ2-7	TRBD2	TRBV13	CASSSIAGAGGEQYF	TGTGCCAGCAGCTCCATAGCGGGGGCCGGCGGCGAGCAGTACTTC
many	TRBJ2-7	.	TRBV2	CASREGPYEQYF	TGTGCCAGCAGGGAGGGACCATACGAGCAGTACTTC
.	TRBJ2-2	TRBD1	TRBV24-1	CATRRDSNTGELFF	TGTGCCACCAGGAGGGACAGCAACACCGGGGAGCTGTTTTTT
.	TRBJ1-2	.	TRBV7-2	CASSFHGIRYTF	TGTGCCAGCAGTTTCCACGGGATACGCTACACCTTC
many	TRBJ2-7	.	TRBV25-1	CASSERDSSSYEQYF	TGTGCCAGCAGTGAGCGGGACAGTAGCTCCTACGAGCAGTACTTC
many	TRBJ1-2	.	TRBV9	CASSSSRTEANYGYTF	TGTGCCAGCAGCTCTTCTCGGACGGAAGCTAACTATGGCTACACCTTC
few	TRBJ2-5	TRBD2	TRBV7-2	CASSRTSGVQETQYF	TGTGCCAGCAGCCGGACTAGCGGGGTCCAAGAGACCCAGTACTTC
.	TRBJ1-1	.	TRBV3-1	CASSQGLRAFF	TGTGCCAGCAGCCAGGGTCTAAGGGCTTTCTTT
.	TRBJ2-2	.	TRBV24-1	CATSDWGYTGELFF	TGTGCCACCAGTGATTGGGGATACACCGGGGAGCTGTTTTTT
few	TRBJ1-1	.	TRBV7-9	CASSLVVVSVDSRDAFF	TGTGCCAGCAGCTTAGTGGTAGTGTCGGTGGACAGTCGTGATGCTTTCTTT
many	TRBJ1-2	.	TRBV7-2	CASSLAASGTGGYTF	TGTGCCAGCAGCTTAGCGGCATCAGGGACGGGGGGCTACACCTTC
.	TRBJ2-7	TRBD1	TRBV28	CASSGQGIAHF	TGTGCCAGCTCGGGACAGGGTATCGCGCACTTC
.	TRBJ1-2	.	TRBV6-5	CASSYSLIGGYTF	TGTGCCAGCAGTTACTCTCTAATAGGTGGCTACACCTTC
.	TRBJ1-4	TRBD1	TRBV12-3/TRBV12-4	CASNVRGRDEKLFF	TGTGCCAGCAACGTCAGGGGGAGGGATGAAAAACTGTTTTTT
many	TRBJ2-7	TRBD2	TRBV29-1	CSYTSGGSYEQYF	TGCAGCTATACTAGCGGGGGGTCCTACGAGCAGTACTTC
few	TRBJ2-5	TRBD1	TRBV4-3	CASSQDGTGVKTQYF	TGCGCCAGCAGCCAAGACGGGACAGGGGTGAAGACCCAGTACTTC
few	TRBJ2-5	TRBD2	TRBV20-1	CSAQMFLETSGGSRETQYF	TGCAGTGCCCAAATGTTCTTAGAGACTAGCGGGGGGTCCCGAGAGACCCAGTACTTC
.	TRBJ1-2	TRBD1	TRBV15	CASSSQGAAGYGYTF	TGTGCCAGCAGCTCCCAGGGGGCCGCGGGCTATGGCTACACCTTC
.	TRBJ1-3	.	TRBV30	CAWSAGTGNTIYF	TGTGCCTGGAGCGCAGGGACTGGAAACACCATATATTTT
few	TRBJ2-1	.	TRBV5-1	CASSLGGESYNEQFF	TGCGCCAGCAGCTTGGGGGGGGAGTCCTACAATGAGCAGTTCTTC
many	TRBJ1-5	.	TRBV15	CATSSRGNQPQHF	TGTGCCACCAGCAGCCGGGGCAATCAGCCCCAGCATTTT
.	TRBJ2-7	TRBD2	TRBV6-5	CASSPAGESLGEQYF	TGTGCCAGCAGTCCAGCGGGAGAATCGTTAGGCGAGCAGTACTTC
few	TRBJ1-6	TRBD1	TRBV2	CASSVNRGTGGSPLHF	TGTGCCAGCAGTGTCAATCGCGGGACAGGGGGTTCACCCCTCCACTTT
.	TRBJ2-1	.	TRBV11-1	CASSLSGGSYNEQFF	TGTGCCAGCAGCTTATCGGGGGGCAGCTACAATGAGCAGTTCTTC
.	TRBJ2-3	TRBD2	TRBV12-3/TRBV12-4	CAGSRTSEEYF	TGTGCCGGCAGCCGGACTAGCGAGGAGTATTTT
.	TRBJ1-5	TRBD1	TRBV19	CASSIVPGGHQPQHF	TGTGCCAGTAGTATAGTGCCAGGGGGCCATCAGCCCCAGCATTTT
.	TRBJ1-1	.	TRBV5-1	CASSLVGHHDTEASF	TGCGCCAGCAGCTTGGTGGGCCACCACGACACTGAAGCTTCCTTT
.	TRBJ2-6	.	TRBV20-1	CSARDPLRASGANVLTF	TGCAGTGCTAGAGACCCACTCAGGGCCTCTGGGGCCAACGTCCTGACTTTC
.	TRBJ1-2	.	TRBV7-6	CASTLGGDTGGRDGYTF	TGTGCCAGCACCCTAGGTGGGGACACCGGGGGTAGGGATGGCTACACCTTC
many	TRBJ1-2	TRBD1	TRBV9	CASSVEGTGDYGYTF	TGTGCCAGCAGCGTAGAAGGAACAGGGGACTATGGCTACACCTTC
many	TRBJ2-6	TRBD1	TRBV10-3	CAISGQGKSGANVLTF	TGTGCCATCAGCGGACAGGGGAAGTCTGGGGCCAACGTCCTGACTTTC
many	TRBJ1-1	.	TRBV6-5	CASNKRTEAFF	TGTGCCAGCAATAAAAGGACTGAAGCTTTCTTT
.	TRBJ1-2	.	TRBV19	CASSFVHQRNYGYTF	TGTGCCAGTAGTTTCGTCCATCAGAGGAACTATGGCTACACCTTC
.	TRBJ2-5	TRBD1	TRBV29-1	CSVELTTGGQETQYF	TGCAGCGTTGAACTCACGACAGGGGGACAAGAGACCCAGTACTTC
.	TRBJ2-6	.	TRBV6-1	CASGPGSNVLTF	TGTGCCAGCGGTCCGGGGTCCAACGTCCTGACTTTC
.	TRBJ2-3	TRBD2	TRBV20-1	CSAEWTSGMDTQYF	TGCAGTGCCGAATGGACTAGCGGGATGGATACGCAGTATTTT
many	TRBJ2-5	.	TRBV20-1	CSARGRQGQETQYF	TGCAGTGCTAGAGGAAGGCAGGGGCAAGAGACCCAGTACTTC
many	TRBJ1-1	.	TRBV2	CASSGHPNTEAFF	TGTGCCAGCAGCGGTCATCCGAACACTGAAGCTTTCTTT
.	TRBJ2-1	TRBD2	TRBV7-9	CASSLGLENEQFF	TGTGCCAGCAGCTTGGGACTAGAAAATGAGCAGTTCTTC